The clone carrying this TCR beta chain was recorded a few times. Some clones are missing from TCRdb's copy, which holds only in-frame ones; the method was immunoSEQ multiplex PCR. The sample has 260,000 or so clones; roughly 89% are singletons. Participants were aged about 18 to 90 years, lived in 20 to 25 US areas, and enrolled virtually. Participant-given clinical history determined each cohort assignment. This sample was included in a study of blood T cell repertoires in COVID-19. About the research overall: Material from acute and convalescent COVID-19 was sourced from the United States, Italy and Spain. T cells, B-cell-depleted T cells, or PBMCs provided the cDNA or gDNA that served as material.

The sequence was collected from a woman in her thirties with acute COVID-19. The source material was PBMCs or T cells enriched from blood (not recorded which).

The CDR3 is CASSLELHRARYEQFF. In DNA, the CDR3 is TGTGCCAGCAGCTTAGAACTGCACAGGGCCCGGTATGAGCAGTTCTTC. V and J are TRBV11-2 and TRBJ2-1, with D perhaps TRBD1 (6 bases). CDR3 size: 16 residues. V was cut by 0 bases and J by 8 bases, with 17 bases left in between. Germline V lookup: CDR1 SGHAT, CDR2 FQNNGV.